Following are 9 T cell receptor beta chains from one sample sequenced in a study of T cell responses to AZD1222 COVID-19 vaccine. TCRdb's copy holds only in-frame clones and misses some; the assay was immunoSEQ multiplex PCR. In the table there are tens of thousands of clones, approximately 88% of which are singletons. The specimen was peripheral blood, collected on day 0 of AZD1222 vaccination. The origin of the receptors is an adult in good health.

The chain couples TRBV24-1 to TRBJ1-1; 8 nucleotides align to TRBD1. CDR1 and CDR2 (germline): KGHDR, SFDVKD. The CDR3 extends over 13 amino acids. V shed 3 bases and J 4 bases; nucleotides not matched to a gene: 0. CDR3 sequence reads: CATSDGQGTEAFF. The CDR3 region has the DNA TGTGCCACCAGTGATGGACAGGGCACTGAAGCTTTCTTT.

This clone was detected once. The chain joins TRBV27 to TRBJ1-2; D is ambiguous. This CDR3 comprises 13 residues. Deletions cut 6 bases from V and 5 bases from J, with 13 bases between. Germline V CDR1 and CDR2: MNHEY, SMNVEV (reference sequence). Here the CDR3 DNA reads TGTGCCAGCAGGCCCTGGACGGAGTATGGCTACACCTTC. Translation gives CASRPWTEYGYTF.

The chain combines TRBV6-5 with TRBJ2-3; unclear D gene. In germline, CDR1 is MNHEY, CDR2 SVGAGI. The germline V and J ends were trimmed by 10 bases and 1 base, with 15 bases remaining between them. The CDR3 has 14 amino acids. The CDR3 loop reads CANSIGGGTDTQYF. The CDR3 bases are TGTGCCAACTCAATCGGCGGCGGCACAGATACGCAGTATTTT.

This clone appeared a few times. This chain connects TRBV7-2 to TRBJ2-7; 10 bases match TRBD2. From germline, CDR1 is SGHTA and CDR2 FQGNSA. With 1 base clipped from V and 7 bases from J, the junction kept 10 bases outside the gene matches. CDR3 length: 16 amino acids. The CDR3 here is CASSLVSGRASGEQYF. CDR3 bases: TGTGCCAGCAGCTTAGTCAGCGGGAGGGCCTCGGGGGAGCAGTACTTC. The whole variable domain, remainder taken from reference TRBV7-2 and TRBJ2-7, is GAGVSQSPSNKVTEKGKDVELRCDPISGHTALYWYRQSLGQGLEFLIYFQGNSAPDKSGLPSDRFSAERTGGSVSTLTIQRTQQEDSAVYLCASSLVSGRASGEQYFGPGTRLTVT.

The sample holds a few counts of this clone. The chain uses TRBV7-2 and TRBJ2-1; 8 bases align to TRBD2. This CDR3 is 16 amino acids long. The germline CDR1 and CDR2 sequences are SGHTA and FQGNSA. Losses at the gene ends were 0 bases for V and 5 bases for J; bases not matched to a gene: 6. The CDR3 DNA sequence: TGTGCCAGCAGCTTAGCGCTAAGCGGGAGAAACAATGAGCAGTTCTTC. Amino acids: CASSLALSGRNNEQFF.

V is TRBV6-6 and J is TRBJ2-7; D uncertain. V was shortened by 6 bases and J by 0 bases, with 9 bases between the two germline ends. This CDR3 spans 13 amino acids. Germline V gives CDR1 MNHNY, CDR2 SVGAGI (reference sequence). The CDR3 bases are TGTGCCAGCAGGACCTGGGGCTCCTACGAGCAGTACTTC. Its translation: CASRTWGSYEQYF.

V and J are TRBV11-2 and TRBJ2-7; the match to TRBD1 covers 10 bases. The ends lost 1 base at V and 3 bases at J; junction bases unmatched: 3. Per germline, CDR1 SGHAT and CDR2 FQNNGV. The CDR3 runs 15 residues. The CDR3 nucleotides read TGTGCCAGCAGCTTAGCCGGGACAGGGGACTACGAGCAGTACTTC. This codes for CASSLAGTGDYEQYF. Filled out from reference TRBV11-2 and TRBJ2-7, the complete variable domain reads EAGVAQSPRYKIIEKRQSVAFWCNPISGHATLYWYQQILGQGPKLLIQFQNNGVVDDSQLPKDRFSAERLKGVDSTLKIQPAKLEDSAVYLCASSLAGTGDYEQYFGPGTRLTVT.

This chain links TRBV2 with TRBJ1-2; D is unresolved. Germline V gives CDR1 SNHLY, CDR2 FYNNEI. The CDR3 has 12 residues. V shed 4 bases and J shed 5 bases, with 8 bases lying between them. CDR3: CASSVGLYGYTF. The CDR3 DNA reads as TGTGCCAGCAGTGTGGGTTTATATGGCTACACCTTC.

This rearrangement joins TRBV4-1 to TRBJ2-1; a possible D gene is TRBD2 (7 bases). The ends were cut back, 1 base at V and 8 bases at J, with 15 bases in the middle. The CDR3 runs 15 residues. Germline V gene sequence: CDR1 MGHRA, CDR2 YSYEKL. CDR3 sequence: CASSQVYTGRDEQFF. In nucleotides, the CDR3 is TGCGCCAGCAGCCAAGTTTATACAGGGAGGGATGAGCAGTTCTTC.